This passage covers 28 T cell receptor beta chains from one sample sequenced in a study of shared clonotypes between healthy human individuals. Assay: immunoSEQ multiplex PCR; the TCRdb copy retains only in-frame clones and omits some. The table lists about 100,000 clones, more than 45% of them singletons, with around 16% in the top ten. The specimen was PBMCs. Source of these receptors: a woman between 35 and 50 years old in good health. Some clones in this sample may be carry-over from other donors' samples.

Concerning this clone itself: The junction departs from the called germline gene at one end, perhaps through a read error. The chain has TRBV4-2 and TRBJ2-7, with 7 nucleotides matching TRBD2. Germline V gene data show CDR1 as LGHNA and CDR2 as YNFKEQ. CDR3 size: 15 residues. Here the CDR3 DNA reads TGTGCCAGCGGCCAGGGCCTAGCGGAGTCCTACGAGCAGTACTTC. Translating gives CASGQGLAESYEQYF.

This clone was counted at least ten times. This rearrangement joins TRBV30 to TRBJ1-2, with 10 positions matching TRBD1. The CDR3 loop spans 14 amino acids. Unmatched junction bases numbered 11, after V lost 8 bases and J lost 5 bases. The germline CDR1 and CDR2 sequences are GTSNPN and SVGIG (reference sequence). The CDR3 region is CAQIRDRGLYGYTF. The CDR3 nucleotides read TGTGCCCAGATCCGGGACAGGGGTCTTTATGGCTACACCTTC.

The rearrangement links TRBV4-2 to TRBJ2-3; D is undetermined. V was cut by 1 base and J by 2 bases, with 7 bases left in between. The CDR3 extends over 14 amino acids. Germline lookup yields CDR1 LGHNA and CDR2 YNFKEQ. CDR3 bases: TGTGCCAGCAGCCAAGCGAGCAACACAGATACGCAGTATTTT. Amino acid sequence: CASSQASNTDTQYF.

This clone occurred many times. V and J are TRBV28 and TRBJ1-5; possible D gene TRBD1, 5 bases. This CDR3 comprises 15 residues. V dropped 6 bases and J dropped 11 bases, with 23 bases sitting between them. In germline, CDR1 is MDHEN, CDR2 SYDVKM. CDR3 residues: CASSDPRGTDESQHF. In nucleotides, the CDR3 is TGTGCCAGCAGCGACCCACGTGGGACGGACGAGTCCCAGCATTTT.

Details on this clone: A far larger clone is off by one base, so a read error is likely. The missing conserved phenylalanine or tryptophan at the end of this CDR3 makes a read error likely. The chain couples TRBV9 to TRBJ2-7, with TRBD1 matching 7 bases. This CDR3 is built from 14 residues. Trimming removed 0 bases from V and 1 base from J; junction bases left unmatched: 1. CDR1 SGDLS and CDR2 YYNGEE come from the germline V gene. CDR3 DNA sequence: TGTGCCAGCAGCGTAGGGGGACAGTCCTACGAGCAGTACCTC. Amino acids: CASSVGGQSYEQYL.

The CDR3 DNA sequence: TGTGCCAGCAGCTTAGCCCCGGGGCGCCCGCCCCTTTCTTACGAGCAGTACTTC. Translation gives CASSLAPGRPPLSYEQYF. J is TRBJ2-7 and V is TRBV11-2; D tentatively reads TRBD1 or TRBD2 (5 bases each). The germline gives CDR1 SGHAT, CDR2 FQNNGV. Trimming pared 1 base from V and 4 bases from J, leaving 23 bases between. The CDR3 is made up of 18 amino acids. The variable domain in full, with the rest retrieved from reference TRBV11-2 and TRBJ2-7, is EAGVAQSPRYKIIEKRQSVAFWCNPISGHATLYWYQQILGQGPKLLIQFQNNGVVDDSQLPKDRFSAERLKGVDSTLKIQPAKLEDSAVYLCASSLAPGRPPLSYEQYFGPGTRLTVT.

This chain uses TRBV6-1 with TRBJ2-7, with TRBD2 identical over 8 bases. Germline V CDR1 and CDR2: MNHNS, SASEGT. Losses at the gene ends were 4 bases for V and 2 bases for J; bases not matched to a gene: 7. The CDR3 runs to 15 residues. CDR3 in DNA: TGTGCCAGCAGTGGAGGGGCGGGAGGACCCTACGAGCAGTACTTC. This gives the protein CASSGGAGGPYEQYF.

This clone was detected only once. The chain recombines TRBV5-1 with TRBJ1-2, with D unresolved. Germline-derived CDR1 and CDR2 are SGHRS and YFSETQ. CDR3 length equals 17 residues. Deletions cut 4 bases from V and 8 bases from J, with 27 bases between. CDR3 sequence reads: CASSPSQTAREVRGYTF. For the CDR3, the DNA is TGCGCCAGCAGCCCCAGCCAGACGGCGCGGGAAGTGAGGGGCTACACCTTC.

This chain links TRBV30 with TRBJ2-2; a possible D gene is TRBD2 (5 bases). The CDR3 is 15 amino acids. CDR1 and CDR2 from the germline V gene are GTSNPN and SVGIG (reference sequence). Trimming removed 5 bases at V and 7 bases at J, with 20 bases between. This CDR3 reads CAWYGNGKVGGELFF. The CDR3 DNA reads TGTGCCTGGTATGGGAACGGGAAGGTCGGCGGGGAGCTGTTTTTT.

The V call is TRBV5-1, the J call TRBJ2-3, with 11 positions matching TRBD2. With V trimmed by 4 bases and J by 5 bases, 9 bases remained unmatched. Germline V CDR1 and CDR2: SGHRS, YFSETQ. The CDR3 is 16 residues long. CDR3 DNA sequence: TGCGCCAGCAGCGGGGGGCCGGGACTAGCGGAAGATACGCAGTATTTT. Translated, it gives CASSGGPGLAEDTQYF.

The rearrangement uses TRBV7-9 and TRBJ2-7; 10 nucleotides align to TRBD1. Germline loops: CDR1 SEHNR, CDR2 FQNEAQ (reference sequence). V lost 4 bases and J lost 7; bases outside the gene matches: 4. This CDR3 contains 13 residues. CDR3 residues: CASSSGTGDEQYF. CDR3 coding DNA: TGTGCCAGCAGCTCCGGGACAGGGGATGAGCAGTACTTC.

Concerning this clone: In the same sample, other DNA sequences code for this CDR3. J is TRBJ1-2 and V is TRBV28, with 9 bases lining up with TRBD1. This CDR3 has 18 amino acids. Trimming at V came to 7 bases and at J to 5 bases, leaving 20 bases not matched to a gene. Germline lookup yields CDR1 MDHEN and CDR2 SYDVKM. CDR3 region: CASIGPGGRDRVGYGYTF. The CDR3 DNA is TGTGCCAGCATTGGCCCGGGGGGGAGGGACAGGGTAGGATATGGCTACACCTTC.

The chain is built from TRBV30 and TRBJ1-4; D is possibly TRBD1 (5 bases). The V end lost 5 bases, the J end lost 8 bases, and 21 bases lay between the germline ends. The CDR3 consists of 15 residues. CDR1 is GTSNPN and CDR2 is SVGIG in the germline V gene (reference sequence). The CDR3 bases are TGTGCCTGGGGCGTACTCAGGGCGAGGGGCGAAAAACTGTTTTTT. Protein product: CAWGVLRARGEKLFF.

The gene calls are TRBV2 and TRBJ2-7, with D unclear. CDR1 is SNHLY, CDR2 FYNNEI, per germline. This CDR3 has 12 residues. V lost 6 bases to trimming and J lost 7 bases, with 13 bases between them. The CDR3 here is CASSVTAREQYF. CDR3 coding DNA: TGTGCCAGCAGCGTAACAGCACGGGAGCAGTACTTC.

With regard to this clone: A far larger clone is one nucleotide away, so this likely arose from a read error. Additional DNA sequences in this sample encode the identical CDR3. The rearrangement joins TRBV30 to TRBJ2-5; D possibly matches TRBD1 or TRBD2 (5 bases each). The end of the DNA is better explained by TRBJ2-7, so the J call may be wrong. The CDR3 is 13 amino acids. Germline CDR1 is GTSNPN and CDR2 is SVGIG (reference sequence). The CDR3 protein is CAWNTGTPYEQYF. The CDR3 DNA reads TGCGCCTGGAACACGGGGACGCCTTACGAGCAGTACTTC.

The chain couples TRBV30 to TRBJ2-3; D unresolved. Looked up from germline, CDR1 is GTSNPN and CDR2 is SVGIG (reference sequence). V lost 4 bases and J lost 0, with 11 bases in between. This CDR3 region has 14 residues. The CDR3 sequence is CAWNVAVSTDTQYF. For the CDR3, the DNA is TGTGCCTGGAATGTGGCGGTTAGCACAGATACGCAGTATTTT.

The chain uses TRBV5-4 and TRBJ2-5; 10 bases line up with TRBD2. Germline V gene sequence: CDR1 SGHNT, CDR2 YYREEE (reference sequence). Losses at the gene ends were 4 bases for V and 1 base for J; bases not matched to a gene: 7. CDR3 length: 16 residues. The CDR3 bases are TGTGCCAGCAGCGGCGGGACTAGCGTCCCCCAAGAGACCCAGTACTTC. It specifies CASSGGTSVPQETQYF.

V usage is TRBV28 and J usage is TRBJ1-3, with D possibly TRBD1 on 5 matching bases. Trimming removed 7 bases from V and 0 bases from J, with 13 bases in between. CDR1 and CDR2 from the germline V gene are MDHEN and SYDVKM. This CDR3 has 15 residues. The CDR3: CASTSGGFSGNTIYF. The CDR3 region has the DNA TGTGCCAGCACATCGGGGGGATTCTCTGGAAACACCATATATTTT. Using reference TRBV28 and TRBJ1-3 for the parts outside the CDR3, the full variable domain is DVKVTQSSRYLVKRTGEKVFLECVQDMDHENMFWYRQDPGLGLRLIYFSYDVKMKEKGDIPEGYSVSREKKERFSLILESASTNQTSMYLCASTSGGFSGNTIYFGEGSWLTVV.

The CDR3 bases are TGCAGCGTTGAAGACAAACAGGGTGGTGATAACATTCAGTACTTC. It yields the protein CSVEDKQGGDNIQYF. V and J are TRBV29-1 and TRBJ2-4, with a possible D match to TRBD1 (6 bases). The CDR3 runs 15 residues. The germline gives CDR1 SQVTM, CDR2 ANQGSEA. V was clipped by 0 bases and J by 7 bases, with 16 bases between them.

CDR3 amino acids: CASSTRGLAGGNTDTQYF. The CDR3 bases are TGTGCCAGCAGCACGAGGGGACTAGCGGGAGGGAACACAGATACGCAGTATTTT. The chain uses TRBV7-9 and TRBJ2-3, with 16 nucleotides matching TRBD2. The J segment lost 2 bases and the V segment lost 5 bases, leaving 7 bases of the junction unmatched. CDR1 SEHNR and CDR2 FQNEAQ come from the germline V gene (reference sequence). The CDR3 loop spans 18 amino acids.

The sample holds many counts of this clone. The rearrangement uses TRBV30 and TRBJ1-3; no definite D call. Per the germline V gene, CDR1 is GTSNPN and CDR2 is SVGIG (reference sequence). This CDR3 is 16 amino acids long. Between the trimmed V and J ends, which lost 0 bases and 2 bases, there was a span of 14 bases. The CDR3 loop is CAWSVLPLGPGNTIYF. Here the CDR3 DNA reads TGTGCCTGGAGTGTACTTCCTCTAGGGCCTGGAAACACCATATATTTT.

This clone has ten or more counts. This chain connects TRBV27 to TRBJ1-1, with TRBD1 identical over 7 bases. The V segment lost 6 bases and the J segment 4 bases; nucleotides outside the gene matches: 8. CDR1 and CDR2 from the germline V gene are MNHEY and SMNVEV (reference sequence). The CDR3 is 14 amino acids. CDR3: CASRPQGGGTEAFF. As DNA, the CDR3 is TGTGCCAGCAGACCCCAGGGGGGAGGCACTGAAGCTTTCTTT.

This clone was counted at least ten times. The chain is built from TRBV10-3 and TRBJ2-5; TRBD2 might be the D (6 bases). CDR1 and CDR2 (germline): ENHRY, SYGVKD. The germline V and J ends were trimmed by 1 base and 0 bases, with 12 bases remaining between them. The CDR3 spans 16 residues. The CDR3, as DNA: TGTGCCATCAGTGAGTTCGGCAGCGGGTACCAAGAGACCCAGTACTTC. Translating it yields CAISEFGSGYQETQYF.

This clone showed up just once. A much larger clonotype is one base distant, so this may be a read error. The chain combines TRBV27 with TRBJ1-5, with no clear D. Germline V gene sequence: CDR1 MNHEY, CDR2 SMNVEV (reference sequence). V lost 5 bases and J 5 bases, leaving 13 bases between the germline ends. The CDR3 extends over 14 amino acids. CDR3 in DNA: TGTGCCAGCAGTCCATTGGGTGGCGATCAGCCCCAGCATTTT. It yields the protein CASSPLGGDQPQHF.

This clone was detected many times. V usage is TRBV27 and J usage is TRBJ1-5; D is unclear. The germline CDR1 and CDR2 sequences are MNHEY and SMNVEV (reference sequence). The CDR3 is made up of 14 amino acids. V lost 3 bases and J lost 0, with 6 bases in between. In DNA form, the CDR3 reads TGTGCCAGCAGTTTGGATGTTAGCAATCAGCCCCAGCATTTT. Translated: CASSLDVSNQPQHF.

This clone was counted only a few times. The chain has TRBV5-1 and TRBJ1-1, with D tentatively TRBD1 (5 bases). The V end was cut by 2 bases, the J end by 1 base, with 6 bases between. The CDR3 spans 13 residues. Germline CDR1 reads SGHRS; CDR2 reads YFSETQ. DNA of the CDR3: TGCGCCAGCAGCTTTCAGGGGAACACTGAAGCTTTCTTT. Translated: CASSFQGNTEAFF.

Comments on this clone: A much bigger clone sits one base away, suggesting this may be a read error. The CDR3 is CSVGTSGTYNEQFF. In DNA, the CDR3 is TGCAGCGTTGGAACTAGCGGGACCTACAATGAGCAGTTCTTC. The chain has TRBV29-1 and TRBJ2-1; 10 positions match TRBD2. CDR3 length: 14 amino acids. Germline assignment: CDR1 SQVTM and CDR2 ANQGSEA. V shed 4 bases, J shed 2 bases, and the junction held 2 bases outside the gene matches.

By share, this clone counts as medium-sized. The rearrangement links TRBV7-9 to TRBJ2-7; D perhaps matches TRBD2 (6 bases). The CDR3 has 17 amino acids. Germline V CDR1 and CDR2: SEHNR, FQNEAQ (reference sequence). The ends were cut back, 5 bases at V and 2 bases at J, with 22 bases in the middle. The CDR3, as DNA: TGTGCCAGCAGCCCCCCATGGCGGGATGGGCCGACCTACGAGCAGTACTTC. It yields the protein CASSPPWRDGPTYEQYF.